The rows below give T cell receptor beta chains drawn from one sample of a study of T cell responses to AZD1222 COVID-19 vaccine. TCRdb's table, derived via immunoSEQ multiplex PCR, lists solely in-frame clones and lacks some. The sample consists of 85,000 to 120,000 clones, roughly nine tenths of them appearing once. Material: peripheral blood, obtained on day 0 of AZD1222 vaccination. The receptors originated from an adult in good health. Both conserved end residues are part of each CDR3. Each record gives: J gene, V gene, clone size, D gene, CDR3 protein, CDR3 DNA. D genes are given only for firm matches. Clone size appears in some rows only: once, few, many, or a class for an expanded clone.

J: TRBJ1-6
V: TRBV4-1
size: .
D: .
CDR3: CASSQGFAPLHF
DNA: TGCGCCAGCAGCCAAGGGTTTGCACCCCTCCACTTT

J: TRBJ2-7
V: TRBV10-3
size: .
D: TRBD2
CDR3: CAISESVTSGMYEQYF
DNA: TGTGCCATCAGTGAGTCGGTGACTAGCGGGATGTACGAGCAGTACTTC

J: TRBJ2-5
V: TRBV19
size: .
D: TRBD1
CDR3: CASSTRTGAYQETQYF
DNA: TGTGCCAGTAGTACTCGGACAGGGGCCTACCAAGAGACCCAGTACTTC

J: TRBJ2-7
V: TRBV14
size: .
D: .
CDR3: CASSQGGRNYEQYF
DNA: TGTGCCAGCAGCCAAGGGGGGAGAAATTACGAGCAGTACTTC

J: TRBJ1-2
V: TRBV5-1
size: .
D: .
CDR3: CASSLGSSFNYGYTF
DNA: TGCGCCAGCAGCTTGGGGTCGAGTTTTAACTATGGCTACACCTTC

J: TRBJ1-1
V: TRBV28
size: .
D: .
CDR3: CASNQEMNTEAFF
DNA: TGTGCCAGCAATCAGGAGATGAACACTGAAGCTTTCTTT

J: TRBJ2-7
V: TRBV18
size: .
D: .
CDR3: CASSLGPIGSYEQYF
DNA: TGTGCCAGCTCACTCGGGCCCATAGGGAGCTACGAGCAGTACTTC

J: TRBJ2-1
V: TRBV11-2
size: .
D: TRBD2
CDR3: CASSSFGTSGRDEQFF
DNA: TGTGCCAGCAGCTCCTTCGGGACTAGCGGGAGGGATGAGCAGTTCTTC

J: TRBJ1-2
V: TRBV11-2
size: .
D: TRBD1
CDR3: CASSFRSSGGLFGYTF
DNA: TGTGCCAGCAGCTTCCGGTCGTCAGGGGGCCTGTTTGGCTACACCTTC

J: TRBJ1-6
V: TRBV5-4
size: .
D: .
CDR3: CASTTGRENSPLHF
DNA: TGTGCCAGCACCACGGGACGCGAAAATTCACCCCTCCACTTT

J: TRBJ2-1
V: TRBV11-2
size: .
D: .
CDR3: CATEGRARNNEQFF
DNA: TGTGCCACCGAGGGGCGGGCCAGGAACAATGAGCAGTTCTTC

J: TRBJ2-1
V: TRBV6-1
size: few
D: TRBD2
CDR3: CASSDPGLAGYEQFF
DNA: TGTGCCAGCAGTGACCCGGGACTAGCGGGATATGAGCAGTTCTTC

J: TRBJ1-1
V: TRBV7-9
size: .
D: .
CDR3: CASRLGPITEAFF
DNA: TGTGCCAGCAGGTTAGGGCCGATAACTGAAGCTTTCTTT

J: TRBJ2-5
V: TRBV27
size: .
D: .
CDR3: CASSFGRTYQETQYF
DNA: TGTGCCAGCAGTTTCGGCAGGACGTACCAAGAGACCCAGTACTTC

J: TRBJ1-5
V: TRBV4-2
size: .
D: .
CDR3: CASSQDLGEQPQHF
DNA: TGTGCCAGCAGCCAAGATCTAGGGGAACAGCCCCAGCATTTT

J: TRBJ2-5
V: TRBV20-1
size: .
D: .
CDR3: CSANGETQYF
DNA: TGCAGTGCTAATGGGGAGACCCAGTACTTC

J: TRBJ2-7
V: TRBV6-5
size: .
D: .
CDR3: CASSTSTGAYEQYF
DNA: .

J: TRBJ1-5
V: TRBV6-5
size: .
D: .
CDR3: CASSARYYSNQPQHF
DNA: TGTGCCAGCAGCGCCAGGTATTATAGCAATCAGCCCCAGCATTTT

J: TRBJ1-2
V: TRBV21-1
size: .
D: .
CDR3: CASRQGLDYGYTF
DNA: TGTGCCAGCCGACAGGGGCTGGACTATGGCTACACCTTC

J: TRBJ2-7
V: TRBV10-2
size: .
D: TRBD1
CDR3: CASSLIGQGGDEQYF
DNA: TGCGCCAGCAGCCTTATTGGACAGGGTGGAGACGAGCAGTACTTC

J: TRBJ1-2
V: TRBV9
size: few
D: .
CDR3: CASSVAPRGGYTF
DNA: TGTGCCAGCAGCGTCGCCCCCAGGGGCGGCTACACCTTC

J: TRBJ2-7
V: TRBV7-9
size: .
D: .
CDR3: CASSASRPSYEQYF
DNA: TGTGCCAGCAGCGCCTCGAGGCCATCCTACGAGCAGTACTTC

J: TRBJ1-6
V: TRBV12-3/TRBV12-4
size: .
D: .
CDR3: CASSLGSNSPLHF
DNA: TGTGCCAGCAGTTTAGGATCCAATTCACCCCTCCACTTT

J: TRBJ2-7
V: TRBV3-1/TRBV3-2
size: .
D: TRBD2
CDR3: CASSQRTSGRALDEQYF
DNA: TGTGCCAGCAGCCAACGGACTAGCGGGAGGGCCTTGGACGAGCAGTACTTC

J: TRBJ1-5
V: TRBV27
size: once
D: .
CDR3: CASSLDPGGNQPQHF
DNA: TGTGCCAGCAGTCTGGACCCGGGGGGCAATCAGCCCCAGCATTTT

J: TRBJ1-1
V: TRBV19
size: .
D: TRBD1
CDR3: CASGDRENTEAFF
DNA: TGTGCCAGTGGGGACAGGGAAAACACTGAAGCTTTCTTT

J: TRBJ1-6
V: TRBV5-8
size: .
D: .
CDR3: CACGGGGSPLHF
DNA: TGTGCCTGCGGAGGGGGGGGGTCACCCCTCCACTTT

J: TRBJ1-4
V: TRBV7-2
size: .
D: TRBD1
CDR3: CASSRVLDRAKLFF
DNA: TGTGCCAGCAGCCGCGTACTGGACAGGGCAAAACTGTTTTTT

J: TRBJ1-2
V: TRBV6-5
size: .
D: TRBD1
CDR3: CASSRDRGANYGYTF
DNA: TGTGCCAGCAGTCGTGACAGGGGAGCTAACTATGGCTACACCTTC

J: TRBJ1-4
V: TRBV2
size: .
D: .
CDR3: CASTGQGLEPFF
DNA: TGTGCCAGCACCGGGCAAGGCCTCGAACCGTTTTTT

J: TRBJ2-7
V: TRBV5-1
size: .
D: TRBD1
CDR3: CASSLGQGEQYF
DNA: TGCGCCAGCAGCTTGGGACAGGGGGAGCAGTACTTC

J: TRBJ2-7
V: TRBV29-1
size: .
D: TRBD2
CDR3: CSVETASGRPYPYEQYF
DNA: TGCAGCGTTGAGACTGCTAGCGGGAGGCCTTACCCCTACGAGCAGTACTTC

J: TRBJ1-5
V: TRBV15
size: .
D: TRBD1
CDR3: CATSRDTGGYSNQPQHF
DNA: TGTGCCACCAGCAGAGACACAGGGGGGTATAGCAATCAGCCCCAGCATTTT

J: TRBJ2-1
V: TRBV5-4
size: few
D: TRBD2
CDR3: CASSAASGRANEQFF
DNA: TGTGCCAGCAGCGCGGCTAGCGGGAGGGCCAATGAGCAGTTCTTC

J: TRBJ2-3
V: TRBV2
size: .
D: TRBD1
CDR3: CASSETGGQLIDTQYF
DNA: TGTGCCAGCAGTGAAACAGGGGGCCAACTGATAGATACGCAGTATTTT

J: TRBJ1-2
V: TRBV28
size: once
D: .
CDR3: CASSLWRGNRNYGYTF
DNA: TGTGCCAGCAGTTTATGGAGGGGAAACAGGAACTATGGCTACACCTTC

J: TRBJ1-3
V: TRBV9
size: .
D: .
CDR3: CASGKSSSGNTIYF
DNA: TGTGCCAGCGGCAAGTCCTCCTCTGGAAACACCATATATTTT

J: TRBJ2-1
V: TRBV19
size: .
D: .
CDR3: CASGSGFNEQFF
DNA: TGTGCCAGTGGGTCAGGGTTCAATGAGCAGTTCTTC

J: TRBJ1-1
V: TRBV28
size: .
D: .
CDR3: CASSPDSSNTEAFF
DNA: TGTGCCAGCAGTCCGGACAGTTCAAACACTGAAGCTTTCTTT

J: TRBJ2-7
V: TRBV5-4
size: .
D: .
CDR3: CASSPAGGLSEQYF
DNA: TGTGCCAGCAGCCCCGCTGGGGGTCTATCCGAGCAGTACTTC

J: TRBJ1-2
V: TRBV29-1
size: .
D: .
CDR3: CSVEPWGGYGYTF
DNA: TGCAGCGTTGAGCCATGGGGGGGGTATGGCTACACCTTC

J: TRBJ1-4
V: TRBV5-1
size: few
D: .
CDR3: CASSLWGGTANEKLFF
DNA: TGCGCCAGCAGCCTGTGGGGGGGAACGGCTAATGAAAAACTGTTTTTT

J: TRBJ1-2
V: TRBV14
size: .
D: .
CDR3: CASSPAGIVYGYTF
DNA: TGTGCCAGCAGCCCCGCAGGGATTGTCTATGGCTACACCTTC

J: TRBJ1-3
V: TRBV20-1
size: once
D: .
CDR3: CSAQQGHTIYF
DNA: TGCAGTGCTCAGCAGGGGCACACCATATATTTT

J: TRBJ1-2
V: TRBV9
size: .
D: TRBD1
CDR3: CASSVAGTGGSYTF
DNA: TGTGCCAGCAGCGTAGCTGGGACAGGGGGCAGCTACACCTTC

J: TRBJ1-6
V: TRBV9
size: few
D: TRBD1
CDR3: CASSPDGQGALSLSDF
DNA: TGTGCCAGCAGCCCAGATGGTCAGGGGGCTCTTTCTTTGTCGGACTTT

J: TRBJ2-3
V: TRBV7-6
size: .
D: .
CDR3: CASRAGSTDTQYF
DNA: TGTGCCAGCAGGGCGGGGTCCACAGATACGCAGTATTTT

J: TRBJ2-2
V: TRBV5-1
size: .
D: .
CDR3: CASGPQLVPGELFF
DNA: TGCGCCAGCGGCCCACAGTTAGTACCCGGGGAGCTGTTTTTT

J: TRBJ2-7
V: TRBV5-1
size: .
D: .
CDR3: CASSLAPKGEQYF
DNA: TGCGCCAGCAGCTTGGCCCCGAAGGGGGAGCAGTACTTC

J: TRBJ1-3
V: TRBV9
size: .
D: .
CDR3: CASSVGGSRNTIYF
DNA: TGTGCCAGCAGCGTAGGGGGGTCTCGAAACACCATATATTTT

J: TRBJ2-3
V: TRBV7-2
size: .
D: .
CDR3: CASSLVGGFADTQYF
DNA: TGTGCCAGCAGCTTAGTTGGGGGATTCGCCGATACGCAGTATTTT